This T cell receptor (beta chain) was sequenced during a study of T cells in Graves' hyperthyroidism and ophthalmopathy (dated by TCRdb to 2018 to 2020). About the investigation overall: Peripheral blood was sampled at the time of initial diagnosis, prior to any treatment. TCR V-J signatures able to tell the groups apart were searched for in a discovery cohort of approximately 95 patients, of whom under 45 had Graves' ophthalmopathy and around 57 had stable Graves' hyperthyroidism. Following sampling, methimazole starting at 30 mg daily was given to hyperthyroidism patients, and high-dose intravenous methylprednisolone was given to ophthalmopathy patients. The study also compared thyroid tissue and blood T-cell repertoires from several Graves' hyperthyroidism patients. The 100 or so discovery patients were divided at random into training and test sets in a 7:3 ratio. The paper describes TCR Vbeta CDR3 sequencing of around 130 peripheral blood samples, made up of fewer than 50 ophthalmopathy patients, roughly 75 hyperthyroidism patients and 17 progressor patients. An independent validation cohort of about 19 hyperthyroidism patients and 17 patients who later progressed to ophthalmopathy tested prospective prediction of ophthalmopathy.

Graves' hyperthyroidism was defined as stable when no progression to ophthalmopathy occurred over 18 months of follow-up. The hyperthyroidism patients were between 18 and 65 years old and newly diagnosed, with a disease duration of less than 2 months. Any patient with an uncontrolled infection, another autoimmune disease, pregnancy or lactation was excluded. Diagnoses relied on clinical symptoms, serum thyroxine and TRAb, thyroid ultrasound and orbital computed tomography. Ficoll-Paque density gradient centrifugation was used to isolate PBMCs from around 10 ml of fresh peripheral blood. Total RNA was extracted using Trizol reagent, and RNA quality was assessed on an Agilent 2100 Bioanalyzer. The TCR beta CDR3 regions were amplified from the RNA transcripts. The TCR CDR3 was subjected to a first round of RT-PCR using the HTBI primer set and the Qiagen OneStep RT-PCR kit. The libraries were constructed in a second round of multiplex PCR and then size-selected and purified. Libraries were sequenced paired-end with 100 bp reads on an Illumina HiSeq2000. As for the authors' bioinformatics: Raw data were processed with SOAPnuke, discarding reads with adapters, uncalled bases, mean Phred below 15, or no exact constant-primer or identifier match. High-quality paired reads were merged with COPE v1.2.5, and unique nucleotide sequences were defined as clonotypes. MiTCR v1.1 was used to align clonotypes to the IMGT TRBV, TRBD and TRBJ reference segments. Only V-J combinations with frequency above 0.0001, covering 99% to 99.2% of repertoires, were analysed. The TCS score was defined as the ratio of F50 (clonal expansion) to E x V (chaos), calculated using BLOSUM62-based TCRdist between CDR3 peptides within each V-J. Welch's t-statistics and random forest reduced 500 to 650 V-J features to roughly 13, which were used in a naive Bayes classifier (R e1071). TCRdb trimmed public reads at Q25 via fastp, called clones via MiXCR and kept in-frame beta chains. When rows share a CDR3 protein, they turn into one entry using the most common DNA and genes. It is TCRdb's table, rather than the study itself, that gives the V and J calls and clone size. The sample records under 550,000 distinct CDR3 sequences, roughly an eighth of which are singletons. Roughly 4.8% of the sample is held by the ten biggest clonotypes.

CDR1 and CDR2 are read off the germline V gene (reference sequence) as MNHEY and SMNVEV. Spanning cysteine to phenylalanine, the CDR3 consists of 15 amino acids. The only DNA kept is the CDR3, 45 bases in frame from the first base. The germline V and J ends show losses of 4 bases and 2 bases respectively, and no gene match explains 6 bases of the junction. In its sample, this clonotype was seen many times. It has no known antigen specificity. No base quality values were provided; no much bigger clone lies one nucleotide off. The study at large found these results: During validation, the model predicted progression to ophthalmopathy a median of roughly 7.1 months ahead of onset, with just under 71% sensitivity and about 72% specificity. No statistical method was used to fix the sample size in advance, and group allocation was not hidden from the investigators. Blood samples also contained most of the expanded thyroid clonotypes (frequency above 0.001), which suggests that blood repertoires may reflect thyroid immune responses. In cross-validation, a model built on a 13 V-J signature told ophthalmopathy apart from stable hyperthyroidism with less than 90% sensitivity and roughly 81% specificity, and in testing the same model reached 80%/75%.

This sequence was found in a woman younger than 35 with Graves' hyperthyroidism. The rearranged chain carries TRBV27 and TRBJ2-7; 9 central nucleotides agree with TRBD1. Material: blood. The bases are TGTGCCAGCAGTTGGGGGACAGGGAGAACCTACGAGCAGTACTTC. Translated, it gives CASSWGTGRTYEQYF.